Each of the 32 T cell receptor beta chains below was sequenced from the same sample in a study of CD8 T cells in ankylosing spondylitis. MiXCR, applied by TCRdb to the 5' RACE reads, yields one record per CDR3 protein. The repertoire holds approximately 100,000 distinct CDR3 sequences, with roughly 8.7% as singletons. What was sequenced was blood, either unsorted or a sorted T cell fraction (not recorded which). The receptors here all came from a male donor with ankylosing spondylitis or in good health (not recorded which).

This clonotype was counted ten times or more. This sequence joins TRBV10-3 and TRBJ1-4, with 7 bases fitting TRBD1. Trimming cost V 4 bases and J 1 base; bases outside gene matches: 3. Germline CDR1 is ENHRY and CDR2 is SYGVKD. The CDR3 extends over 15 amino acids. The CDR3 bases are TGTGCCATCAGTGCCCGACAGGGAACTAATGAAAAACTGTTTTTT. Protein product: CAISARQGTNEKLFF.

This clonotype was counted many times. This sequence joins TRBV12-3 or TRBV12-4 and TRBJ2-5, with 9 positions matching TRBD2. After removal of 5 bases from V and 5 bases from J, the junction contained 12 bases not matched to a gene. The length of the CDR3 is 16 residues. For the CDR3, the DNA is TGTGCCAGCAGTCCTGTCCTAGCGGGGTATTACGAGACCCAGTACTTC. The encoded protein is CASSPVLAGYYETQYF.

In the case of this clonotype: A much larger clone differs by one base, so this may be a read error. V gene TRBV5-1 combines with J gene TRBJ2-7, with 13 bases identical to TRBD2. CDR1 is SGHRS, CDR2 YFSETQ, per germline. Trimming took 5 bases from V and 9 from J; bases not matched to a gene: 8. The CDR3 loop spans 14 amino acids. In DNA form, the CDR3 reads TGCGCCAGCAGTCTGGGACTAGCGGGGCGCGCGCAGTACTTC. Its translation is CASSLGLAGRAQYF.

This clonotype was observed many times. The chain carries TRBV7-2 and TRBJ2-3, with a tentative D call TRBD1 (6 bases). V gave up 10 bases and J gave up 1 base, with 15 bases separating them. Germline lookup yields CDR1 SGHTA and CDR2 FQGNSA. The CDR3 contains 14 residues. The CDR3 region is CATSWGPGTDTQYF. CDR3 sequence (DNA): TGTGCCACCTCTTGGGGGCCAGGCACAGATACGCAGTATTTT.

This clonotype has at least ten counts. The rearrangement links TRBV12-3 or TRBV12-4 to TRBJ1-4; TRBD1 matches 8 bases. The J segment lost 7 bases and the V segment lost 7 bases, leaving 8 bases of the junction unmatched. The CDR3 extends over 14 amino acids. CDR3 sequence (DNA): TGTGCCAGCACCGACAGGGGCAGCGGTGAAAAACTGTTTTTT. This translates into CASTDRGSGEKLFF.

This clonotype showed up many times. The rearrangement uses TRBV7-2 and TRBJ2-3; 8 bases are a match to TRBD1. The germline V gene has CDR1 SGHTA and CDR2 FQGNSA. J was trimmed by 7 bases and V by 5 bases; bases with no gene match: 11. The CDR3 runs to 15 residues. The CDR3 loop reads CASSPGQAISNTQYF. The CDR3 nucleotides are TGTGCCAGCAGCCCGGGACAGGCTATTAGTAATACGCAGTATTTT.

This clonotype was found many times. The CDR3 spells CASSPGRQANTGELFF. The DNA of the CDR3 is TGTGCCAGCAGCCCCGGCCGGCAGGCGAACACCGGGGAGCTGTTTTTT. The V and J genes are TRBV4-2 and TRBJ2-2; D is ambiguous. Germline CDR1 reads LGHNA; CDR2 reads YNFKEQ. V lost 4 bases to trimming and J lost 0 bases, with 12 bases between them. The CDR3 length is 16 residues.

CDR3 bases: TGTGCCAGCAGCCCTCGGGCGGGGGAAACCGGGGAGCTGTTTTTT. Protein product: CASSPRAGETGELFF. The V and J genes are TRBV4-2 and TRBJ2-2, with TRBD2 matching 7 bases. The V and J ends lost 4 bases and 5 bases, in that order; junction bases with no gene match: 7. The CDR3 spans 15 residues. CDR1 is LGHNA, CDR2 YNFKEQ, per germline.

V and J are TRBV20-1 and TRBJ1-4, with 7 bases that match TRBD1. The CDR3 has 12 amino acids. CDR1 and CDR2 (germline): DFQATT, SNEGSKA (reference sequence). Unmatched junction bases numbered 6, after V lost 6 bases and J lost 8 bases. In DNA form, the CDR3 reads TGCAGTGCCGTACCGGGACAGGAAAAACTGTTTTTT. Translating it yields CSAVPGQEKLFF.

There are many counts of this clonotype. This chain connects TRBV6-2 or TRBV6-3 to TRBJ2-1; 12 bases match TRBD2. Germline-derived CDR1 and CDR2 are MNHEY and SVGEGT. CDR3 length: 13 residues. V was clipped by 7 bases and J by 9 bases; unmatched bases: 4. The CDR3, as DNA: TGTGCCAGCACCCCGACTAGCGGGGGTGAGCAGTTCTTC. Encoded protein: CASTPTSGGEQFF.

This clonotype was detected ten times or more. The rearrangement links TRBV18 to TRBJ2-7, with 7 bases identical to TRBD1. Losses at the gene ends were 3 bases for V and 4 bases for J; bases not matched to a gene: 6. The CDR3 has 14 residues. Germline assignment: CDR1 KGHSH and CDR2 LQKENI. The CDR3, as DNA: TGTGCCAGCTCACCGGCACAGGGGCCATACGAGCAGTACTTC. Its protein product is CASSPAQGPYEQYF.

This clonotype showed up many times. V gene TRBV11-2 combines with J gene TRBJ2-5, with TRBD1 identical over 9 bases. Germline values: CDR1 SGHAT, CDR2 FQNNGV. Losses at the gene ends were 1 base for V and 2 bases for J; bases not matched to a gene: 11. The CDR3 is made up of 18 amino acids. The CDR3 DNA follows: TGTGCCAGCAGCTTAGTGTATGCGGCAGACAGGGGGCAAGAGACCCAGTACTTC. Protein sequence: CASSLVYAADRGQETQYF.

This clonotype has ten or more counts. The genes are TRBV9 and TRBJ2-2, with TRBD2 matching 8 bases. The CDR3 runs 17 residues. V gave up 1 base and J gave up 1 base; unmatched junction bases: 6. Germline assignment: CDR1 SGDLS and CDR2 YYNGEE. This CDR3 reads CASSVNQREKNTGELFF. CDR3 coding DNA: TGTGCCAGCAGCGTAAACCAGCGGGAGAAGAACACCGGGGAGCTGTTTTTT.

The gene calls are TRBV13 and TRBJ2-3, with TRBD2 matching 8 bases. Germline CDR1 and CDR2: PRHDT and FYEKMQ (reference sequence). Losses at the gene ends were 5 bases for V and 2 bases for J; bases not matched to a gene: 6. This CDR3 has 15 amino acids. CDR3 sequence: CASSHRAGVTDTQYF. The CDR3 nucleotides are TGTGCCAGCAGCCACCGAGCGGGGGTCACAGATACGCAGTATTTT.

This clonotype came up many times. The chain uses TRBV7-3 and TRBJ2-1, with 9 bases identical to TRBD1. The CDR3 is 16 amino acids. J lost 4 bases, V lost 2 bases, and 6 bases had no gene match. Germline assignment: CDR1 SGHTA and CDR2 FQGTGA. In nucleotides, the CDR3 is TGTGCCAGCAGCTTATACGGGACAGGGTCGTACAATGAGCAGTTCTTC. Translated, it gives CASSLYGTGSYNEQFF.

This clonotype has a count of ten or more. The J gene is TRBJ2-3, the V gene TRBV12-3 or TRBV12-4; D is ambiguous. The CDR3 is 16 amino acids. The germline V and J ends were trimmed by 4 bases and 6 bases, with 20 bases remaining between them. The CDR3 bases are TGTGCCAGCAGTTCTCTACCCCCGACCCTCGGGGATACGCAGTATTTT. Protein product: CASSSLPPTLGDTQYF.

The table lists this clonotype with a few counts. Just one base apart from a much larger clone, this may be a read error. J is TRBJ1-5 and V is TRBV12-3 or TRBV12-4; 7 bases are a match to TRBD1. There are 14 residues in the CDR3. The CDR3 DNA reads TGTGTCAGCAGTTTAGGCAGGGGGTATCAGCCCCAGCATTTT. It translates to CVSSLGRGYQPQHF.

The J gene is TRBJ1-1, the V gene TRBV5-1, with D unclear. CDR3 length equals 14 residues. The V end lost 0 bases, the J end lost 1 base, and 7 bases lay between the germline ends. The germline CDR1 and CDR2 sequences are SGHRS and YFSETQ. CDR3 sequence: CASSLVAENTEAFF. CDR3 DNA sequence: TGCGCCAGCAGCTTGGTAGCGGAGAACACTGAAGCTTTCTTT.

Only a few counts were recorded for this clonotype. The chain has TRBV12-3 or TRBV12-4 and TRBJ1-3; D is uncertain. The CDR3 is 12 amino acids. Between the trimmed V and J ends, which lost 6 bases and 4 bases, there was a span of 7 bases. The CDR3 DNA is TGTGCCAGCAGGGGGTCCGGAAACACCATATATTTT. The encoded protein is CASRGSGNTIYF.

This clonotype was seen repeatedly, ten times or more. This rearrangement joins TRBV27 to TRBJ1-5; 7 nucleotides match TRBD1. CDR1 and CDR2 (germline): MNHEY, SMNVEV (reference sequence). The junction had 6 bases not matched to a gene; V was cut back by 6 bases and J by 1 base. The CDR3 has 15 amino acids. The CDR3 sequence: CASRKGTVSNQPQHF. The CDR3 bases are TGTGCCAGCAGGAAGGGGACAGTGAGCAATCAGCCCCAGCATTTT.

With respect to this clonotype: A read error may explain this, as a much larger clone is one base away. The rearrangement links TRBV18 to TRBJ2-7, with D possibly called TRBD1 or TRBD2 (5 bases each). From germline, CDR1 is KGHSH and CDR2 LQKENI. This CDR3 is 12 amino acids long. Written as DNA, the CDR3 is TGTGCCAGCCCACCGAGGGACCAAGAGCAGTACTTC. As protein: CASPPRDQEQYF.

This clonotype has at least ten counts. The chain has TRBV20-1 and TRBJ2-1; D gene unclear. V lost 5 bases to trimming and J lost 3 bases, with 11 bases between them. CDR1 is DFQATT and CDR2 is SNEGSKA in the germline V gene (reference sequence). This CDR3 has 13 amino acids. The CDR3 reads CSAQPGVYNEQFF. The DNA of the CDR3 is TGCAGTGCTCAACCTGGGGTCTACAATGAGCAGTTCTTC.

The V call is TRBV10-3, the J call TRBJ2-6; TRBD1 might be the D (6 bases). V was cut by 8 bases and J by 0 bases, with 17 bases left in between. CDR3 length: 17 amino acids. CDR1 is ENHRY and CDR2 is SYGVKD in the germline V gene. CDR3 loop: CAIAGTSQVSGANVLTF. The CDR3 region has the DNA TGTGCCATCGCCGGGACAAGCCAAGTCTCTGGGGCCAACGTCCTGACTTTC.

The gene calls are TRBV4-3 and TRBJ2-2; D ambiguous. Deletions cut 1 base from V and 1 base from J, with 10 bases between. The CDR3 extends over 16 amino acids. The germline V gene encodes CDR1 LGHNA and CDR2 YSLEER. CDR3: CASSQARILNTGELFF. In DNA, the CDR3 is TGCGCCAGCAGCCAAGCTCGAATACTGAACACCGGGGAGCTGTTTTTT.

This clonotype was seen ten or more times. The chain carries TRBV27 and TRBJ2-5, with D uncertain. The CDR3 sequence is 13 residues long. V lost 3 bases to trimming and J lost 5 bases, with 10 bases between them. CDR1 MNHEY and CDR2 SMNVEV come from the germline V gene (reference sequence). The CDR3 region has the DNA TGTGCCAGCAGTTTCGGGCACGCGGAGACCCAGTACTTC. It codes for CASSFGHAETQYF.

The V gene is TRBV4-2, the J gene TRBJ1-2, with no clear D. This CDR3 spans 14 amino acids. Trimming shortened V by 8 bases and J by 1 base, and 14 bases separated the two germline ends. Per germline, CDR1 LGHNA and CDR2 YNFKEQ. CDR3 sequence: CASAPSGLNYGYTF. The DNA for the CDR3 is TGTGCCAGCGCCCCTAGCGGCCTTAACTATGGCTACACCTTC.

This clonotype was observed at least ten times. This chain connects TRBV13 to TRBJ2-3; TRBD2 aligns across 11 bases. In germline, CDR1 is PRHDT, CDR2 FYEKMQ (reference sequence). Germline trimming cut 4 bases from V and 2 bases from J; bases unmatched to any gene: 8. The CDR3 consists of 17 residues. Here the CDR3 DNA reads TGTGCCAGCAGCTCAGAACTAGCGGGGGTGATCACAGATACGCAGTATTTT. As protein: CASSSELAGVITDTQYF.

There are many counts of this clonotype. V is TRBV20-1 and J is TRBJ1-4, with 8 bases identical to TRBD1. Germline V gene lookup returns CDR1 DFQATT and CDR2 SNEGSKA (reference sequence). Germline trimming cut 2 bases from V and 8 bases from J; bases unmatched to any gene: 1. This CDR3 contains 12 residues. The CDR3: CSARRQGEKLFF. The CDR3 bases are TGCAGTGCTAGACGACAGGGGGAAAAACTGTTTTTT.

For the CDR3, the DNA is TGTGCCAGCAGTGCGAACAGGGGCGGAGGGGCCAAAAACATTCAGTACTTC. Its protein is CASSANRGGGAKNIQYF. This chain joins TRBV25-1 and TRBJ2-4; TRBD1 is a possible D gene (7 bases). This CDR3 has 17 amino acids. V was trimmed by 4 bases and J by 1 base, leaving 17 bases between them. Per germline, CDR1 MGHDK and CDR2 SYGVNS.

This clonotype was seen ten or more times. V is TRBV27 and J is TRBJ2-1; TRBD1 might be the D (5 bases). Per germline, CDR1 MNHEY and CDR2 SMNVEV (reference sequence). Trimming took 5 bases from V and 1 from J, leaving 12 bases between them. CDR3 length: 15 amino acids. The CDR3, as DNA: TGTGCCAGCAGTACCGCAGGGCGATCCTACAATGAGCAGTTCTTC. Its translation is CASSTAGRSYNEQFF.

The sample holds many counts of this clonotype. The chain uses TRBV20-1 and TRBJ1-6; the match to TRBD1 covers 8 bases. The germline V gene has CDR1 DFQATT and CDR2 SNEGSKA (reference sequence). V was clipped by 0 bases and J by 6 bases; unmatched bases: 7. The CDR3 length is 16 residues. Here the CDR3 reads CSAREFRQGINSPLHF. CDR3 DNA: TGCAGTGCTAGAGAGTTTCGACAGGGGATTAATTCACCCCTCCACTTT.

This clonotype has just a few counts. This rearrangement joins TRBV27 to TRBJ2-1; D is possibly TRBD2 (7 bases). Germline CDR1 MNHEY, CDR2 SMNVEV (reference sequence). The CDR3 has 14 amino acids. V was cut by 3 bases and J by 7 bases, with 13 bases left in between. The CDR3 sequence is CASSLGGGLNEQFF. In nucleotides, the CDR3 is TGTGCCAGCAGTTTGGGGGGGGGCCTAAATGAGCAGTTCTTC.